Each of the 10 T cell receptor beta chains below was sequenced from the same sample in a study of T cell changes during pregnancy in multiple sclerosis. Assay used: immunoSEQ multiplex PCR; TCRdb lists only in-frame clones, some missing. This sample has 80,000 to 100,000 clones, with 85% to 95% found just once. Here the sequenced sample was peripheral blood, taken in the first trimester of pregnancy. Receptors were obtained from a female donor with multiple sclerosis, enrolled in a pregnancy study.

This sequence joins TRBV9 and TRBJ2-1, with TRBD2 identical over 8 bases. The CDR3 consists of 15 residues. The J segment lost 7 bases and the V segment lost 0 bases, leaving 6 bases of the junction unmatched. CDR1 and CDR2 from the germline V gene are SGDLS and YYNGEE. The CDR3 region has the DNA TGTGCCAGCAGCGTAGGGGTAGTAGCGGGAAATGAGCAGTTCTTC. Protein sequence: CASSVGVVAGNEQFF.

The V call is TRBV5-6, the J call TRBJ2-7; D perhaps matches TRBD1 (5 bases). Per the germline V gene, CDR1 is SGHDT and CDR2 is YYEEEE. The CDR3 is 13 residues long. V lost 2 bases to trimming and J lost 9 bases, with 15 bases between them. CDR3 coding DNA: TGTGCCAGCAGCTTTGACCCCAAAGACAGGCAGTACTTC. Amino acid sequence: CASSFDPKDRQYF.

This clone has a single count. The chain recombines TRBV5-1 with TRBJ2-5; TRBD2 might be the D (8 bases). There are 15 residues in the CDR3. Germline CDR1 is SGHRS and CDR2 is YFSETQ. Trimming took off 2 bases at V and 5 bases at J, with 16 bases between the two ends. The CDR3: CASSFVLADRETQYF. CDR3 bases: TGCGCCAGCAGCTTTGTACTAGCGGACAGGGAGACCCAGTACTTC. Full variable domain (rest looked up from reference TRBV5-1 and TRBJ2-5): KAGVTQTPRYLIKTRGQQVTLSCSPISGHRSVSWYQQTPGQGLQFLFEYFSETQRNKGNFPGRFSGRQFSNSRSEMNVSTLELGDSALYLCASSFVLADRETQYFGPGTRLLVL.

V gene TRBV28 combines with J gene TRBJ1-3; 8 bases align to TRBD1. Germline-derived CDR1 and CDR2 are MDHEN and SYDVKM. With 3 bases clipped from V and 0 bases from J, the junction kept 7 bases outside the gene matches. The CDR3 contains 17 residues. The CDR3 coding sequence is TGTGCCAGCAGTTTCAGGCAGGGGGCGGGCTCTGGAAACACCATATATTTT. It yields the protein CASSFRQGAGSGNTIYF.

This clone appeared a single time. J is TRBJ1-2 and V is TRBV28; D gene ambiguous. V was cut by 5 bases and J by 6 bases, with 10 bases left in between. This CDR3 is 12 amino acids long. In germline, CDR1 is MDHEN, CDR2 SYDVKM. The CDR3 loop reads CASSLLGDGYTF. In nucleotides, the CDR3 is TGTGCCAGCAGTCTCCTCGGGGATGGCTACACCTTC.

V gene TRBV11-1 combines with J gene TRBJ2-5; a possible D gene is TRBD1 (7 bases). The ends were cut back, 5 bases at V and 4 bases at J, with 17 bases in the middle. Germline CDR1 SGHAT, CDR2 FQDESV (reference sequence). This CDR3 spans 15 amino acids. CDR3 sequence (DNA): TGTGCCAGCAGCCCAGGGGGGCCTGGGGGAGAGACCCAGTACTTC. It specifies CASSPGGPGGETQYF.

V usage is TRBV15 and J usage is TRBJ2-7, with 7 nucleotides matching TRBD2. There are 15 residues in the CDR3. In germline, CDR1 is LNHNV, CDR2 YYDKDF (reference sequence). J gave up 9 bases and V 6 bases, and 17 bases lay outside the gene matches. The CDR3 reads CATRGQGQGLSRQYF. In DNA form, the CDR3 reads TGTGCCACCAGAGGTCAAGGGCAGGGACTAAGTCGGCAGTACTTC. Combining the CDR3 with reference TRBV15 and TRBJ2-7 gives the whole variable domain DAMVIQNPRYQVTQFGKPVTLSCSQTLNHNVMYWYQQKSSQAPKLLFHYYDKDFNNEADTPDNFQSRRPNTSFCFLDIRSPGLGDTAMYLCATRGQGQGLSRQYFGPGTRLTVT.

The chain has TRBV19 and TRBJ2-7, with a weak D call TRBD2 (6 bases). Trimming took off 3 bases at V and 2 bases at J, with 8 bases between the two ends. Germline values: CDR1 LNHDA, CDR2 SQIVND (reference sequence). There are 13 residues in the CDR3. CDR3: CASSIPGAYEQYF. DNA for the CDR3: TGTGCCAGTAGTATTCCGGGGGCCTACGAGCAGTACTTC.

The CDR3, as DNA: TGTGCCAGCAGCTCCAGGGAGGCCAATGAGCAGTTCTTC. It codes for CASSSREANEQFF. V is TRBV7-8 and J is TRBJ2-1; weak D call: TRBD2 (6 bases). The CDR3 loop spans 13 amino acids. V was clipped by 4 bases and J by 6 bases, with 10 bases between them. Germline CDR1 is SGHVS and CDR2 is FQNEAQ.

The gene calls are TRBV5-1 and TRBJ2-7; possible D gene TRBD1, 6 bases. Trimming removed 4 bases at V and 4 bases at J, with 21 bases between. Germline V gives CDR1 SGHRS, CDR2 YFSETQ. This CDR3 is 16 amino acids long. CDR3 sequence: CASSPRGRGLRYEQYF. The CDR3 nucleotides are TGCGCCAGCAGCCCCAGGGGCCGCGGATTGAGGTACGAGCAGTACTTC.